This T cell receptor (beta chain) was sequenced for a study of blood T cells in healthy people across ages (dated by TCRdb to between 2014 and 2017). Some background on the complete study: Template switching captured roughly one uniquely barcoded TCR beta cDNA molecule per two T cells in model experiments. The study measured age-related changes in TCR beta repertoire diversity using deep sequencing normalized with unique cDNA molecular identifiers. The donors were divided into four age groups: young (average approximately 17 years), middle-aged (under 40), aged (about 60) and long-lived (approximately 74). To avoid experimental bias, donors of different ages were randomly spread across the sequencing lanes. Two additional independent replicas of 1 million unique cDNA reads from the same blood draw were analyzed for two donors (one aged 18 to 30 and one aged 80 or older). The paper as a whole reports these results and caveats: Bulk unsorted PBMC profiling prevented conclusive comparison of naive and antigen-experienced compartments. Estimates of total diversity based on one million sequenced T cells were regarded as lower bounds and as underestimates. Because the CMV infection status of the donors was unknown, age-related changes in expanded clonotypes may potentially have been confounded. Observed TCR beta diversity per million T cells fell roughly linearly with age, and a significant reduction was already apparent by age around 36. A strong correlation was found between observed TCR beta diversity and the percentage of naive T cells measured by flow cytometry. Compared with the aged group, the long-lived group had more naive CD4+ T cells, fewer expanded clones and increased TCR diversity, suggesting age selection.

Donors were under 40 systemically healthy Caucasian individuals from Russia aged roughly 6 to 90 years. Each donor gave ten milliliters of peripheral blood, drawn into EDTA-treated Vacutainer tubes. Ficoll-Paque density-gradient centrifugation was used to isolate PBMCs, with at least 7 million per sample. Total RNA, at least 5.5 micrograms per sample, was extracted from PBMCs with Trizol reagent. For every donor, flow cytometry on a PBMC aliquot measured the percentage of naive CD45RAhigh/CD27high T cells. According to the germline V gene (reference sequence), CDR1 reads SGHNT and CDR2 reads YYREEE. Trimming at the junction amounts to 4 bases on V and 0 bases on J, and the germline ends lie 20 bases apart. Spanning cysteine to phenylalanine, the CDR3 consists of 19 amino acids. Only the CDR3 DNA is retained, 57 bases long and in frame from the first base. Libraries were built with 5' RACE. Instrument used: Illumina HiSeq 2500. A second PCR of roughly 7 to 11 cycles was performed with a sample-barcoded 5' primer and a J-beta primer mix. Each TCR beta cDNA molecule received a unique molecular identifier from a template-switch 5' adaptor carrying 12 random nucleotides. Each sample yielded at least 3 million CDR3-containing paired-end reads. First-strand cDNA was synthesized from all RNA with the Mint cDNA synthesis kit, primed by a TRBC-specific oligonucleotide. After uracil-DNA glycosylase treatment, a first 18-cycle PCR used universal primers M1SS and BC2_uni_R on all cDNA. As for the original processing: Each sample was normalized by randomly selecting 1 million high-quality reads, each carrying a distinct molecular identifier. Reads sharing molecular identifiers were discarded rather than binned into consensus sequences. MiTCR, with a Q25 quality threshold and the strictest error-elimination algorithm, was used for CDR3 identification, clonotype clustering and error correction. Lower-bound total TCR beta diversity was estimated with a nonparametric unseen species model using Euler transformation. TCRdb trimmed the raw reads at Q25, called clones with MiXCR and kept productive beta chains. Each entry is one CDR3 protein sequence, shown with its most common DNA and genes. The V and J calls and clone size are TCRdb's, not the authors'. The sample records around 780,000 distinct CDR3 sequences, around 50% of which are singletons. Clones ranked in the top ten supply about a quarter of the sample.

A note on this clonotype: The antigen this receptor binds is unknown. No base-level quality is on record; no much larger clone is a single base apart.

This sequence uses TRBV5-4 and TRBJ2-6; the D gene is perhaps TRBD2, on 6 matching bases. The TCR sequence derives from a man aged 40-55 years in good health. Source material: blood. The CDR3 region reads CASSRIPGASGSGANVLTF. The DNA is TGTGCCAGCAGCCGAATTCCGGGAGCCTCAGGCTCTGGGGCCAACGTCCTGACTTTC.